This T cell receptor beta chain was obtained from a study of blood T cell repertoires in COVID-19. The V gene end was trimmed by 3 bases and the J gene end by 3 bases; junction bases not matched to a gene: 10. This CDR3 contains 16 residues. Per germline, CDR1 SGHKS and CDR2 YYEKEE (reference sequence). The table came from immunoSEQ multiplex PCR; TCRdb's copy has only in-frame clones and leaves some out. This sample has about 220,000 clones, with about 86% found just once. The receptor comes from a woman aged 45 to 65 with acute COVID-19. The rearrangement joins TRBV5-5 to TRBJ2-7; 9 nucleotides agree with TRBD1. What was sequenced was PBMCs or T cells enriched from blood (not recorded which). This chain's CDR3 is CASSSTGGPTFYEQYF. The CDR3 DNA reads TGTGCCAGCAGCTCGACAGGGGGACCCACTTTCTACGAGCAGTACTTC. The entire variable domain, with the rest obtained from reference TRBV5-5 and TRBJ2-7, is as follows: DAGVTQSPTHLIKTRGQQVTLRCSPISGHKSVSWYQQVLGQGPQFIFQYYEKEERGRGNFPDRFSARQFPNYSSELNVNALLLGDSALYLCASSSTGGPTFYEQYFGPGTRLTVT.